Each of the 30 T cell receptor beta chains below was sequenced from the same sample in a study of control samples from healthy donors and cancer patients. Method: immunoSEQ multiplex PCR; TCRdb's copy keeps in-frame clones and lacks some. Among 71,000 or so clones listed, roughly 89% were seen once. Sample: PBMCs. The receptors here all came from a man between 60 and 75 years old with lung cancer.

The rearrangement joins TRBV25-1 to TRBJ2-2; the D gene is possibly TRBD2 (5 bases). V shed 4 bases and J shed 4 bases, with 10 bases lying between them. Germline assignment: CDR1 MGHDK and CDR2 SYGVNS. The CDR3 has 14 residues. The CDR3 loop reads CASSVATSTGELFF. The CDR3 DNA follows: TGTGCCAGCAGTGTAGCCACTAGCACCGGGGAGCTGTTTTTT.

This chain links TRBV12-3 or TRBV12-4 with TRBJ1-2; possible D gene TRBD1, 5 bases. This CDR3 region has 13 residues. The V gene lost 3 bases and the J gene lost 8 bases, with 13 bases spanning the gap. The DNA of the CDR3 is TGTGCCAGCAGTTTGGCTCAGGGCACCGGCTACACCTTC. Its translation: CASSLAQGTGYTF.

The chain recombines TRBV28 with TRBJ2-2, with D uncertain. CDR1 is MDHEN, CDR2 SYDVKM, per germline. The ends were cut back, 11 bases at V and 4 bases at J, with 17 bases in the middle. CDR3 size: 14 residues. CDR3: CAGSNLFSTGELFF. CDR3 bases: TGTGCCGGGTCCAACTTATTTAGCACCGGGGAGCTGTTTTTT.

This CDR3 is CASSDLGKGRWSDYTF. The CDR3 DNA reads TGTGCCAGCAGTGATCTAGGAAAGGGGCGCTGGTCCGACTACACCTTC. The J gene is TRBJ1-2, the V gene TRBV25-1; D possibly corresponds to TRBD1 (5 bases). Germline CDR1 MGHDK, CDR2 SYGVNS. The CDR3 length is 16 residues. V gave up 3 bases and J gave up 10 bases, with 24 bases separating them.

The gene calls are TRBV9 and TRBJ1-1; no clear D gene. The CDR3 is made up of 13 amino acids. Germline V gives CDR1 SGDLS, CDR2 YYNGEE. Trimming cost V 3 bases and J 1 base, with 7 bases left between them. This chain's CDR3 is CASSAYENTEAFF. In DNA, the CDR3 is TGTGCCAGCAGCGCCTATGAGAACACTGAAGCTTTCTTT. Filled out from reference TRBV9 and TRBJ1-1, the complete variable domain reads DSGVTQTPKHLITATGQRVTLRCSPRSGDLSVYWYQQSLDQGLQFLIQYYNGEERAKGNILERFSAQQFPDLHSELNLSSLELGDSALYFCASSAYENTEAFFGQGTRLTVV.

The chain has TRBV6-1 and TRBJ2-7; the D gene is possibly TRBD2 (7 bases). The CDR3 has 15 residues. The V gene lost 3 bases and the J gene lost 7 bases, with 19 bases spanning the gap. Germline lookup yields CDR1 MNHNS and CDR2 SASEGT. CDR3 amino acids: CASSDGGGAQKEQYF. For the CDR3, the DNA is TGTGCCAGCAGTGACGGTGGGGGGGCGCAAAAAGAGCAGTACTTC.

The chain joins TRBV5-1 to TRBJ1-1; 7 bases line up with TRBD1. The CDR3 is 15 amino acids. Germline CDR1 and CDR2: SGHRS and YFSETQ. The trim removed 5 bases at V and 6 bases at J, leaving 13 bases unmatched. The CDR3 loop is CASRLALTGPAEAFF. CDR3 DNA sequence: TGCGCCAGCAGGTTAGCCCTGACAGGGCCCGCTGAAGCTTTCTTT.

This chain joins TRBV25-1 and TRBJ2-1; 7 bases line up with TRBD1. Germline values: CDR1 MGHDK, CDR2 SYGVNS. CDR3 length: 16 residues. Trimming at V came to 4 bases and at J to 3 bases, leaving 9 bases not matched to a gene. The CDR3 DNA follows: TGTGCCAGCAGTGCCCCCGGGACAGCGAACTACAATGAGCAGTTCTTC. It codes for CASSAPGTANYNEQFF.

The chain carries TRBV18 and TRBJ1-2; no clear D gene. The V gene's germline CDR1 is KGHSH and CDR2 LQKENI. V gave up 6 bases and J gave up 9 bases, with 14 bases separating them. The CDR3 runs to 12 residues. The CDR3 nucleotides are TGTGCCAGCTCTCGACTAGATAGGAGCTACACCTTC. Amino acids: CASSRLDRSYTF.

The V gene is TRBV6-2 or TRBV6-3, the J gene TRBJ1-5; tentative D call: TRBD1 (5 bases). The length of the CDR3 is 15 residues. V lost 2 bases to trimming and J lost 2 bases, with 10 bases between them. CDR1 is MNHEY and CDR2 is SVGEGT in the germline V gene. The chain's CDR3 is CASSYNGRGNQPQHF. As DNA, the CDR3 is TGTGCCAGCAGTTACAACGGCAGGGGCAATCAGCCCCAGCATTTT.

The CDR3 sequence is CASRGLAGGSSYNEQFF. The CDR3 DNA reads TGTGCCAGCAGAGGGCTAGCGGGGGGGAGCTCCTACAATGAGCAGTTCTTC. The V and J genes are TRBV25-1 and TRBJ2-1, with 12 bases fitting TRBD2. Germline assignment: CDR1 MGHDK and CDR2 SYGVNS. This CDR3 has 17 residues. J was trimmed by 0 bases and V by 6 bases; bases with no gene match: 6.

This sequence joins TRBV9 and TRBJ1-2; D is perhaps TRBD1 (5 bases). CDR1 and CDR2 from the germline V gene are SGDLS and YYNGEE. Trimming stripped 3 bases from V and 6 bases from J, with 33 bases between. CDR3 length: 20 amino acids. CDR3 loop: CASSDNPGTLVSKTDNGYTF. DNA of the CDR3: TGTGCCAGCAGCGACAACCCCGGGACTCTTGTGAGCAAAACGGACAATGGCTACACCTTC.

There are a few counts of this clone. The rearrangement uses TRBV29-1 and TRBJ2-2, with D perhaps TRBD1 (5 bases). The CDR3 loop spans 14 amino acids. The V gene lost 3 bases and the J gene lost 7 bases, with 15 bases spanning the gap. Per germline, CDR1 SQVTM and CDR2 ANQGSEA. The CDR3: CSVDAGNTDGELFF. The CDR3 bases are TGCAGCGTTGACGCAGGGAATACTGACGGGGAGCTGTTTTTT.

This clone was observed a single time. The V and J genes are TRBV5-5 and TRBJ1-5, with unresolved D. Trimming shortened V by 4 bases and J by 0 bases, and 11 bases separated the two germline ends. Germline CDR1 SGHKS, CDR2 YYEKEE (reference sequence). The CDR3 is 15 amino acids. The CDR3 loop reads CASSVGPNSNQPQHF. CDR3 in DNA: TGTGCCAGCAGCGTAGGACCGAATAGCAATCAGCCCCAGCATTTT.

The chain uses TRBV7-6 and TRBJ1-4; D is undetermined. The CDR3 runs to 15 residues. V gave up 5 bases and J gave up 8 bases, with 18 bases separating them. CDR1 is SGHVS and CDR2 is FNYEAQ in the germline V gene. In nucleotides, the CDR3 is TGTGCCAGCAGCCGAGCATACGCACAGCAAGAAAAACTGTTTTTT. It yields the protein CASSRAYAQQEKLFF.

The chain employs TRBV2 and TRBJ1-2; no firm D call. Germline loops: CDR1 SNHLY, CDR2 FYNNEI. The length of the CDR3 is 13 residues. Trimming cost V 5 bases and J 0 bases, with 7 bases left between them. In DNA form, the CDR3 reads TGTGCCAGCAGTTCCGGGACTAACTATGGCTACACCTTC. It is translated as CASSSGTNYGYTF.

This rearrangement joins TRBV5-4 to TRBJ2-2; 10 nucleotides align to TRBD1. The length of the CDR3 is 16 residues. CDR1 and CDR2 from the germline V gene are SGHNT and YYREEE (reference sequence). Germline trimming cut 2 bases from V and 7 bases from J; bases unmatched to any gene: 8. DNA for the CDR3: TGTGCCAGCAGCTTAGCTCCGGGACAGGGGCTCGGGGAGCTGTTTTTT. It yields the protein CASSLAPGQGLGELFF.

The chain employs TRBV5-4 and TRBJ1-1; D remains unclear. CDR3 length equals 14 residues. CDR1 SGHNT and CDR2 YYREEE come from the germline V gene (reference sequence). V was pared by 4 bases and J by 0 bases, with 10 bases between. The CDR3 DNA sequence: TGTGCCAGCAGCAATGACTTTATGAACACTGAAGCTTTCTTT. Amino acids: CASSNDFMNTEAFF.

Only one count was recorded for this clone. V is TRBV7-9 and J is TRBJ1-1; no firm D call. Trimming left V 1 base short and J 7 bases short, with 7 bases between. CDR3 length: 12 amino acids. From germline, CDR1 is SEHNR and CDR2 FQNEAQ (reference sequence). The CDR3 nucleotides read TGTGCCAGCAGCTTAGGACAATTTGAAGCTTTCTTT. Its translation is CASSLGQFEAFF.

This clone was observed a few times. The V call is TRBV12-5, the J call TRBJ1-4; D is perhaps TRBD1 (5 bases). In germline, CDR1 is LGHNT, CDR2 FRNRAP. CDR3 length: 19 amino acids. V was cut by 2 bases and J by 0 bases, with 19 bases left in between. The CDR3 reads CASGLNRDGVLATNEKLFF. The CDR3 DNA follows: TGTGCTAGTGGTTTGAACCGGGACGGAGTACTTGCAACTAATGAAAAACTGTTTTTT.

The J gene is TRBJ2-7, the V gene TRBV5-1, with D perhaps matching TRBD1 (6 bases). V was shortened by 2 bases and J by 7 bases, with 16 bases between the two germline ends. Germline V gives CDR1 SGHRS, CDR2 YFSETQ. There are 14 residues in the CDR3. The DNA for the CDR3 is TGCGCCAGCAGCTTAATTCCAGGGGACGGTGAGCAGTACTTC. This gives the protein CASSLIPGDGEQYF.

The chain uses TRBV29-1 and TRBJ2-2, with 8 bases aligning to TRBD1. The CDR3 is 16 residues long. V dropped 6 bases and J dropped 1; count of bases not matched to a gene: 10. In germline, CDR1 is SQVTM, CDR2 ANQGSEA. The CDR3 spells CSVGDTGTGNTGELFF. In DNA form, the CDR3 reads TGCAGCGTCGGAGATACCGGGACAGGGAACACCGGGGAGCTGTTTTTT.

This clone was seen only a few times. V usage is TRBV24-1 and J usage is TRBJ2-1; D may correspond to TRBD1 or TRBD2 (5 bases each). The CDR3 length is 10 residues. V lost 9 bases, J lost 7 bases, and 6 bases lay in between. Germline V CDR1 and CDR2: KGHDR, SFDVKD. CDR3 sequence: CATGGNEQFF. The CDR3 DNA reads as TGTGCCACCGGGGGAAATGAGCAGTTCTTC.

In DNA form, the CDR3 reads TGTGCCAGCAGCGTAGGGACAATCAATGAGCAGTTCTTC. Translating gives CASSVGTINEQFF. V usage is TRBV9 and J usage is TRBJ2-1; weak D call: TRBD1 (5 bases). This CDR3 is 13 amino acids long. In germline, CDR1 is SGDLS, CDR2 YYNGEE. Between the trimmed V and J ends, which lost 0 bases and 6 bases, there was a span of 7 bases.

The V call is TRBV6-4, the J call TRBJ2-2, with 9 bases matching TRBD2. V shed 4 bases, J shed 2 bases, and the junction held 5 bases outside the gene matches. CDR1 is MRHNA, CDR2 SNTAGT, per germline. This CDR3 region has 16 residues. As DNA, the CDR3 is TGTGCCAGCAGTGCCAGCGGGGGGCTAAACACCGGGGAGCTGTTTTTT. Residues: CASSASGGLNTGELFF.

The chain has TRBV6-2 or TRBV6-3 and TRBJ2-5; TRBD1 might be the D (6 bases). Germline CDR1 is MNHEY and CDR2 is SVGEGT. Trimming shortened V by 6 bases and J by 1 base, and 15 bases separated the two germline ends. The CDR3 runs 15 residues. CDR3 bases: TGTGCCAGCAGCTTGGGACACCTCTTCCAAGAGACCCAGTACTTC. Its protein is CASSLGHLFQETQYF.

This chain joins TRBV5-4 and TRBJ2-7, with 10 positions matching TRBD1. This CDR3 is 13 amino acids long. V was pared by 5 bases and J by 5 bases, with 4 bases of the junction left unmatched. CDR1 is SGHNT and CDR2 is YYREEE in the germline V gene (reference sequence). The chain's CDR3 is CASRTGGKDEQYF. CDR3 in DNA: TGTGCCAGCAGGACAGGGGGCAAGGACGAGCAGTACTTC.

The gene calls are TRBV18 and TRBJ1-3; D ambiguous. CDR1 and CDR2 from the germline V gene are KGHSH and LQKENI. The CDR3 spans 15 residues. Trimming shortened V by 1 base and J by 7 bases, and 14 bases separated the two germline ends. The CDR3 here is CASSPQVDPGNTIYF. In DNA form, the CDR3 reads TGTGCCAGCTCACCACAGGTGGATCCGGGGAACACCATATATTTT.

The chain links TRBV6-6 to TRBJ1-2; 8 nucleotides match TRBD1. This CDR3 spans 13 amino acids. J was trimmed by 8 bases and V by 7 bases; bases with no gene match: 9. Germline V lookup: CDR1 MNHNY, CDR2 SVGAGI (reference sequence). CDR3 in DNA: TGTGCCAGCACGCAGCAGGGGGCGAGAGGCTACACCTTC. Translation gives CASTQQGARGYTF.

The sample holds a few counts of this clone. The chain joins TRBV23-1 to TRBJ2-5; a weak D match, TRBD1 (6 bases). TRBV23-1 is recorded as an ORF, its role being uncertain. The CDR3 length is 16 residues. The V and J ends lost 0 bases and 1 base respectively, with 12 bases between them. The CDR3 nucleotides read TGCGCCAGCAGTCAATCGGTCGGACAGTCCCAAGAGACCCAGTACTTC. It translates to CASSQSVGQSQETQYF.